These 19 T cell receptor beta chains originate from one sample sequenced in a study of blood T cell repertoires in COVID-19. Profiled with immunoSEQ multiplex PCR; TCRdb holds only in-frame clones, not every one. The table has over 65,000 clones, roughly 89% seen once. The specimen sequenced was peripheral blood. The source of these receptors is a man aged 45-65 years with active or convalescent COVID-19.

The rearrangement uses TRBV19 and TRBJ2-2; tentatively, D is TRBD1 (6 bases). The V gene lost 8 bases and the J gene lost 6 bases, with 25 bases spanning the gap. The germline gives CDR1 LNHDA, CDR2 SQIVND (reference sequence). The CDR3 length is 17 residues. This CDR3 is CASLLNTGTGPAGELFF. CDR3 coding DNA: TGTGCCAGTCTTCTCAATACAGGGACGGGGCCCGCCGGGGAGCTGTTTTTT.

The chain employs TRBV29-1 and TRBJ1-1; maybe TRBD1 (6 bases). Trimming left V 7 bases short and J 0 bases short, with 15 bases between. From germline, CDR1 is SQVTM and CDR2 ANQGSEA. The CDR3 has 14 amino acids. CDR3 amino acids: CSARDTSMNTEAFF. The CDR3 DNA is TGCAGCGCCAGGGACACCTCCATGAACACTGAAGCTTTCTTT.

This clone was counted once. The rearrangement uses TRBV10-2 and TRBJ1-6; 8 nucleotides match TRBD1. The trim removed 7 bases at V and 10 bases at J, leaving 6 bases unmatched. Germline-derived CDR1 and CDR2 are WSHSY and SAAADI. CDR3 length: 13 amino acids. CDR3 in amino acids: CASTGGEKSPLHF. Written as DNA, the CDR3 is TGCGCCAGCACAGGGGGCGAGAAATCACCCCTCCACTTT.

This clone was recorded only once. V is TRBV29-1 and J is TRBJ2-1; a weak D match, TRBD1 (5 bases). This CDR3 is 13 amino acids long. CDR1 is SQVTM, CDR2 ANQGSEA, per germline. V lost 4 bases and J lost 8, with 15 bases in between. The CDR3 bases are TGCAGCGTTGTCCCCCAGGGTTTCGATGAGCAGTTCTTC. As protein: CSVVPQGFDEQFF.

The rearrangement links TRBV7-8 to TRBJ2-1, with TRBD2 identical over 9 bases. This CDR3 comprises 21 residues. Trimming at V came to 2 bases and at J to 3 bases, leaving 20 bases not matched to a gene. Germline lookup yields CDR1 SGHVS and CDR2 FQNEAQ. The CDR3 is CASSLRSILGLAGNYYNEQFF. CDR3 coding DNA: TGTGCCAGCAGCTTACGGTCCATTTTAGGGCTAGCGGGAAACTACTACAATGAGCAGTTCTTC.

The chain employs TRBV9 and TRBJ2-1; TRBD2 matches 10 bases. Germline V gene sequence: CDR1 SGDLS, CDR2 YYNGEE. The CDR3 runs to 16 residues. Germline trimming cut 0 bases from V and 4 bases from J; bases unmatched to any gene: 4. Here the CDR3 DNA reads TGTGCCAGCAGCGTAGCCCCTAGCGGGGGTTACAATGAGCAGTTCTTC. The encoded protein is CASSVAPSGGYNEQFF. The full variable domain, rest sourced from reference TRBV9 and TRBJ2-1, is DSGVTQTPKHLITATGQRVTLRCSPRSGDLSVYWYQQSLDQGLQFLIQYYNGEERAKGNILERFSAQQFPDLHSELNLSSLELGDSALYFCASSVAPSGGYNEQFFGPGTRLTVL.

The rearrangement uses TRBV30 and TRBJ1-6; D may be TRBD1 (5 bases). Trimming pared 8 bases from V and 7 bases from J, leaving 15 bases between. CDR1 and CDR2 from the germline V gene are GTSNPN and SVGIG (reference sequence). This CDR3 comprises 13 residues. The DNA for the CDR3 is TGTGCCGGCGCCGGGGGAGCCAATTCACCCCTCCACTTT. Encoded protein: CAGAGGANSPLHF.

The chain's CDR3 is CASSRDRGLSEQFF. DNA of the CDR3: TGTGCCAGCAGCCGGGACAGGGGGTTATCTGAGCAGTTCTTC. The chain uses TRBV6-5 and TRBJ2-1, with 11 bases matching TRBD1. Germline trimming cut 6 bases from V and 9 bases from J; bases unmatched to any gene: 7. The CDR3 contains 14 residues. Germline V lookup: CDR1 MNHEY, CDR2 SVGAGI.

The gene calls are TRBV27 and TRBJ2-7; TRBD1 agrees at 9 bases. V shed 8 bases, J shed 7 bases, and the junction held 9 bases outside the gene matches. Germline V gene lookup returns CDR1 MNHEY and CDR2 SMNVEV (reference sequence). The CDR3 covers 13 residues. The CDR3 bases are TGTGCCAGCTCAGCACAGGGGGCGGGAGAGCAGTACTTC. This translates into CASSAQGAGEQYF.

The genes are TRBV21-1 and TRBJ1-5; TRBD1 is the table's D call and was not checked against the DNA. TRBV21-1 is recorded as a pseudogene. The CDR3 spans 15 residues. The CDR3 DNA sequence: TGTGCCAGCAGCCTCGAGACAGGGGCGAATCAGCCCCAGCATTTT. This codes for CASSLETGANQPQHF.

This clone was seen more than once but under ten times. The V call is TRBV5-1, the J call TRBJ2-7, with a weak D call TRBD1 (5 bases). V gave up 0 bases and J gave up 5 bases, with 9 bases separating them. Looked up from germline, CDR1 is SGHRS and CDR2 is YFSETQ. The CDR3 has 13 amino acids. The CDR3 coding sequence is TGCGCCAGCAGCTTGGGTCAGGGCGACGAGCAGTACTTC. The encoded protein is CASSLGQGDEQYF.

This chain links TRBV6-5 with TRBJ2-7, with D uncertain. Trimming took 6 bases from V and 1 from J, leaving 13 bases between them. Germline lookup yields CDR1 MNHEY and CDR2 SVGAGI. The CDR3 runs 14 residues. CDR3 sequence reads: CASSLFFSSYEQYF. The CDR3 DNA reads TGTGCCAGCAGCTTGTTTTTCTCTTCCTACGAGCAGTACTTC.

J is TRBJ1-2 and V is TRBV5-1, with unresolved D. CDR3 length: 14 residues. Germline-derived CDR1 and CDR2 are SGHRS and YFSETQ. Trimming removed 2 bases from V and 2 bases from J, with 10 bases in between. This CDR3 is CASSFAQANYGYTF. In DNA form, the CDR3 reads TGCGCCAGCAGCTTTGCCCAGGCGAACTATGGCTACACCTTC.

The chain couples TRBV19 to TRBJ1-5, with D unclear. The CDR3 has 14 amino acids. Trimming left V 7 bases short and J 6 bases short, with 16 bases between. Per the germline V gene, CDR1 is LNHDA and CDR2 is SQIVND (reference sequence). The CDR3 nucleotides are TGTGCCAGTACGCCCCGGGAAAGCGGTCAGCCCCAGCATTTT. Its translation: CASTPRESGQPQHF.

The chain has TRBV11-2 and TRBJ2-3, with 12 positions matching TRBD1. In germline, CDR1 is SGHAT, CDR2 FQNNGV. The V segment lost 4 bases and the J segment 4 bases; nucleotides outside the gene matches: 15. CDR3 length equals 19 residues. In nucleotides, the CDR3 is TGTGCCAGCAGCTCTGGAACCCCCCGGGACAGGGGGCTGGCAGATACGCAGTATTTT. Its translation is CASSSGTPRDRGLADTQYF.

The chain recombines TRBV19 with TRBJ1-5, with 8 bases fitting TRBD1. Germline V CDR1 and CDR2: LNHDA, SQIVND (reference sequence). This CDR3 region has 15 residues. The V gene end was trimmed by 6 bases and the J gene end by 3 bases; junction bases not matched to a gene: 7. CDR3: CASSKDRVNNQPQHF. DNA for the CDR3: TGTGCCAGTAGCAAGGACAGGGTCAACAATCAGCCCCAGCATTTT.

This chain uses TRBV19 with TRBJ1-6; TRBD1 is a possible D gene (6 bases). The germline CDR1 and CDR2 sequences are LNHDA and SQIVND (reference sequence). V was clipped by 6 bases and J by 5 bases, with 11 bases between them. This CDR3 has 14 amino acids. The CDR3 nucleotides read TGTGCCAGTAGCCGGGACAACAATAATTCACCCCTCCACTTT. Amino acids: CASSRDNNNSPLHF.

The V call is TRBV7-2, the J call TRBJ2-7; 10 nucleotides match TRBD1. The junction had 8 bases not matched to a gene; V was cut back by 5 bases and J by 4 bases. The CDR3 has 15 amino acids. In germline, CDR1 is SGHTA, CDR2 FQGNSA. CDR3 DNA sequence: TGTGCCAGCAGCCCAGACCGGGACAGGGGTTACGAGCAGTACTTC. Its protein product is CASSPDRDRGYEQYF.

The CDR3 spells CASSEALMAGANVLTF. The CDR3 DNA sequence: TGTGCCAGCAGTGAAGCGCTAATGGCTGGGGCCAACGTCCTGACTTTC. This chain joins TRBV6-1 and TRBJ2-6; unclear D gene. Germline CDR1 and CDR2: MNHNS and SASEGT. Trimming took off 0 bases at V and 2 bases at J, with 8 bases between the two ends. The CDR3 has 16 residues.